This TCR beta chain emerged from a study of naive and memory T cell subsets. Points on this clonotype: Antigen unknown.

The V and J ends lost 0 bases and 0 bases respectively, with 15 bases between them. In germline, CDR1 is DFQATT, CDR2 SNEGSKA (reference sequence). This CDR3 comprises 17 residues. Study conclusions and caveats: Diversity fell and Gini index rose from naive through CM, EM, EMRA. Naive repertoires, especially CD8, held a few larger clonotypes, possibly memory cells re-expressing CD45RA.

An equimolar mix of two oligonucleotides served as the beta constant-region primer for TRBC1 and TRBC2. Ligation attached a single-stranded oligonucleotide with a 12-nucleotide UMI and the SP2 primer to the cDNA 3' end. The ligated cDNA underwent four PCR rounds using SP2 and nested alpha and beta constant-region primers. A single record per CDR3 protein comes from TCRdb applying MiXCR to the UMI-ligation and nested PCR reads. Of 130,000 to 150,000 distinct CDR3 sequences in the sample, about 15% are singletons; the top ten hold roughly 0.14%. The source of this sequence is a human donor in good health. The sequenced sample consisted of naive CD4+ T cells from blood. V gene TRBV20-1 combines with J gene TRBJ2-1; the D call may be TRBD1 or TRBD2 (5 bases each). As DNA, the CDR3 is TGCAGTGCTAGAGAAAGGGGAGCGGTGAGCTCCTACAATGAGCAGTTCTTC. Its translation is CSARERGAVSSYNEQFF.